One sample yielded the 25 T cell receptor beta chains listed below, sequenced in a study of T-cell memory formation after mild COVID-19. Each CDR3 protein gets one entry after TCRdb re-called the 5' RACE reads with MiXCR. The table includes approximately 570,000 distinct CDR3 sequences, roughly 18% detected once. Specimen: PBMCs or a T cell subset sorted from them (not recorded which). These receptors came from an adult woman who had mild COVID-19 (a few samples of this study predate the infection). Cell type and time point are not known.

This clonotype was seen a few times. This chain joins TRBV20-1 and TRBJ2-7, with TRBD2 matching 10 bases. Trimming cost V 2 bases and J 1 base; bases outside gene matches: 11. The germline V gene has CDR1 DFQATT and CDR2 SNEGSKA (reference sequence). The CDR3 is 17 amino acids. DNA of the CDR3: TGCAGTGCTAGACTAGCGGGAGTATCCATCGAATCCTACGAGCAGTACTTC. Its translation is CSARLAGVSIESYEQYF.

This clonotype was observed a few times. V and J are TRBV5-1 and TRBJ1-1, with 7 bases matching TRBD1. The CDR3 runs 15 residues. J gave up 4 bases and V 0 bases, and 6 bases lay outside the gene matches. Germline V lookup: CDR1 SGHRS, CDR2 YFSETQ. The CDR3 sequence: CASSLGEGASTEAFF. The DNA of the CDR3 is TGCGCCAGCAGCTTGGGTGAGGGGGCCTCCACTGAAGCTTTCTTT.

In its sample, this clonotype was seen a few times. The V and J genes are TRBV9 and TRBJ2-5; the match to TRBD2 covers 15 bases. Germline V gene lookup returns CDR1 SGDLS and CDR2 YYNGEE. V gave up 2 bases and J gave up 5 bases; unmatched junction bases: 7. The CDR3 covers 17 residues. CDR3 in DNA: TGTGCCAGCAGCGTTGGGACTAGCGGGGGGCCAACGGAGACCCAGTACTTC. Protein sequence: CASSVGTSGGPTETQYF.

A few counts support this clonotype. This chain uses TRBV4-3 with TRBJ1-1; TRBD1 matches at 11 bases. Trimming cost V 3 bases and J 1 base; bases outside gene matches: 7. Germline lookup yields CDR1 LGHNA and CDR2 YSLEER. CDR3 length: 17 amino acids. The CDR3 here is CASSHIGQGAGNTEAFF. For the CDR3, the DNA is TGCGCCAGCAGCCACATTGGACAGGGGGCAGGGAACACTGAAGCTTTCTTT.

The genes are TRBV6-1 and TRBJ1-2; TRBD1 agrees at 10 bases. Germline V gene sequence: CDR1 MNHNS, CDR2 SASEGT. V gave up 5 bases and J gave up 2 bases; unmatched junction bases: 5. CDR3 size: 15 residues. The CDR3: CASSSRTGGNYGYTF. CDR3 DNA sequence: TGTGCCAGCAGTTCCCGGACAGGGGGGAACTATGGCTACACCTTC.

This clonotype was seen at least ten times. V and J are TRBV7-8 and TRBJ1-1; D might be TRBD1 (5 bases). The V and J ends lost 6 bases and 4 bases respectively, with 18 bases between them. Germline loops: CDR1 SGHVS, CDR2 FQNEAQ. The CDR3 length is 15 residues. In DNA form, the CDR3 reads TGTGCCAGCAGGGCGGGGGAACTGGTGGGCACTGAAGCTTTCTTT. Its translation is CASRAGELVGTEAFF. Based on the CDR3 plus reference TRBV7-8 and TRBJ1-1, the full variable domain is GAGVSQSPRYKVAKRGQDVALRCDPISGHVSLFWYQQALGQGPEFLTYFQNEAQLDKSGLPSDRFFAERPEGSVSTLKIQRTQQEDSAVYLCASRAGELVGTEAFFGQGTRLTVV.

Only a few counts were recorded for this clonotype. The chain has TRBV5-1 and TRBJ1-1, with D perhaps TRBD1 (5 bases). CDR3 length: 12 residues. V was cut by 4 bases and J by 5 bases, with 9 bases left in between. The germline CDR1 and CDR2 sequences are SGHRS and YFSETQ. In DNA, the CDR3 is TGCGCCAGCAGCCCGGGGCCAACTGAAGCTTTCTTT. Amino acid sequence: CASSPGPTEAFF.

This clonotype was recorded a few times. The V gene is TRBV5-4, the J gene TRBJ1-1; D is uncertain. CDR1 is SGHNT, CDR2 YYREEE, per germline (reference sequence). The CDR3 runs to 14 residues. V was trimmed by 2 bases and J by 1 base, leaving 9 bases between them. CDR3 region: CASSLLHENTEAFF. CDR3 sequence (DNA): TGTGCCAGCAGCTTATTACATGAGAACACTGAAGCTTTCTTT.

The chain uses TRBV19 and TRBJ1-2; no clear D. Germline CDR1 is LNHDA and CDR2 is SQIVND (reference sequence). CDR3 length: 15 amino acids. V was cut by 2 bases and J by 5 bases, with 15 bases left in between. The CDR3 loop reads CASSILGAKEYGYTF. The CDR3 coding sequence is TGTGCCAGTAGTATACTCGGCGCAAAGGAATATGGCTACACCTTC.

The J gene is TRBJ2-7, the V gene TRBV7-6; TRBD1 aligns across 7 bases. The CDR3 loop spans 16 amino acids. The germline V gene has CDR1 SGHVS and CDR2 FNYEAQ. V was pared by 5 bases and J by 3 bases, with 13 bases of the junction left unmatched. In DNA form, the CDR3 reads TGTGCCAGCAGCATAGGGACAGCTGGGTACGGCTACGAGCAGTACTTC. Translating it yields CASSIGTAGYGYEQYF.

This clonotype was seen more than once but under ten times. The chain joins TRBV20-1 to TRBJ2-5; no clear D gene. Germline V gene data show CDR1 as DFQATT and CDR2 as SNEGSKA (reference sequence). This CDR3 contains 10 residues. Deletions cut 4 bases from V and 1 base from J, with 1 base between. The CDR3 nucleotides are TGCAGTGCTACCCAAGAGACCCAGTACTTC. Translating gives CSATQETQYF.

V usage is TRBV10-3 and J usage is TRBJ2-3; maybe TRBD1 (5 bases). V was trimmed by 6 bases and J by 2 bases, leaving 12 bases between them. The CDR3 is 14 amino acids. Per the germline V gene, CDR1 is ENHRY and CDR2 is SYGVKD. The CDR3: CAIRAGINTDTQYF. In nucleotides, the CDR3 is TGTGCCATCAGGGCAGGGATAAACACAGATACGCAGTATTTT.

The chain employs TRBV30 and TRBJ2-2; D is possibly TRBD1 (6 bases). The ends were cut back, 0 bases at V and 1 base at J, with 15 bases in the middle. The CDR3 runs to 17 residues. Germline CDR1 GTSNPN, CDR2 SVGIG (reference sequence). The CDR3 protein is CAWSVQGQNLNTGELFF. CDR3 bases: TGTGCCTGGAGTGTACAGGGTCAAAACCTGAACACCGGGGAGCTGTTTTTT.

Only a few counts were recorded for this clonotype. This chain uses TRBV10-3 with TRBJ2-5, with D uncertain. V lost 9 bases, J lost 0 bases, and 8 bases lay in between. Germline V gene data show CDR1 as ENHRY and CDR2 as SYGVKD. CDR3 size: 12 residues. CDR3 residues: CAIGRYQETQYF. CDR3 DNA: TGTGCCATAGGCCGGTACCAAGAGACCCAGTACTTC.

This clonotype has a single count. The V gene is TRBV5-1, the J gene TRBJ1-2, with no clear D. The CDR3 has 13 amino acids. CDR1 SGHRS and CDR2 YFSETQ come from the germline V gene. The germline V and J ends were trimmed by 4 bases and 4 bases, with 11 bases remaining between them. CDR3 DNA: TGCGCCAGCAGCCTCCAGGACGGCTATGGCTACACCTTC. Its protein is CASSLQDGYGYTF.

The rearrangement links TRBV19 to TRBJ2-1; 14 bases are a match to TRBD2. The V and J ends lost 7 bases and 5 bases, in that order; junction bases with no gene match: 10. CDR3 length: 17 amino acids. The germline CDR1 and CDR2 sequences are LNHDA and SQIVND (reference sequence). The CDR3, as DNA: TGTGCCAGTAACGATCGACTAGCGGGAGGGCCGCACAATGAGCAGTTCTTC. Protein: CASNDRLAGGPHNEQFF.

This clonotype was counted a few times. V is TRBV5-4 and J is TRBJ2-5; 12 nucleotides line up with TRBD2. Germline loops: CDR1 SGHNT, CDR2 YYREEE (reference sequence). J lost 2 bases, V lost 4 bases, and 6 bases had no gene match. The CDR3 spans 16 residues. The CDR3: CASSRGTSGWQETQYF. CDR3 sequence (DNA): TGTGCCAGCAGCCGGGGGACTAGCGGGTGGCAAGAGACCCAGTACTTC.

The V gene is TRBV5-1, the J gene TRBJ1-6, with D perhaps TRBD1 (5 bases). The CDR3 spans 18 residues. Trimming shortened V by 0 bases and J by 0 bases, and 13 bases separated the two germline ends. CDR1 and CDR2 from the germline V gene are SGHRS and YFSETQ. CDR3 nucleotides: TGCGCCAGCAGCTTGGTGTGGGGCGGCAGCTCCTATAATTCACCCCTCCACTTT. It codes for CASSLVWGGSSYNSPLHF.

This clonotype was counted a few times. V usage is TRBV12-3 or TRBV12-4 and J usage is TRBJ2-2; 8 bases agree with TRBD2. The CDR3 is 17 amino acids. V dropped 6 bases and J dropped 8; count of bases not matched to a gene: 17. The chain's CDR3 is CASRPNIGSGKRGELFF. The CDR3 DNA sequence: TGTGCCAGCAGACCCAACATCGGTAGCGGGAAGAGGGGGGAGCTGTTTTTT.

V and J are TRBV7-2 and TRBJ2-3; the match to TRBD2 covers 16 bases. The CDR3 loop spans 17 amino acids. CDR1 is SGHTA and CDR2 is FQGNSA in the germline V gene. V lost 5 bases to trimming and J lost 6 bases; unmatched junction nucleotides: 8. The DNA of the CDR3 is TGTGCCAGCAGCCTCGGGACTAGCGGGAGGGCGGGGGATACGCAGTATTTT. It codes for CASSLGTSGRAGDTQYF. Together with reference TRBV7-2 and TRBJ2-3, the CDR3 gives the full variable domain: GAGVSQSPSNKVTEKGKDVELRCDPISGHTALYWYRQSLGQGLEFLIYFQGNSAPDKSGLPSDRFSAERTGGSVSTLTIQRTQQEDSAVYLCASSLGTSGRAGDTQYFGPGTRLTVL.

This sequence joins TRBV4-2 and TRBJ2-7; 11 bases map to TRBD2. Germline lookup yields CDR1 LGHNA and CDR2 YNFKEQ. J was trimmed by 2 bases and V by 8 bases; bases with no gene match: 5. This CDR3 has 14 residues. The CDR3 DNA reads TGTGCCAGCCGTACTAGCGGGGGACCCTACGAGCAGTACTTC. Translated, it gives CASRTSGGPYEQYF.

This chain joins TRBV11-2 and TRBJ2-1, with D maybe TRBD1 (6 bases). The CDR3 runs to 16 residues. Germline CDR1 and CDR2: SGHAT and FQNNGV. The V end lost 0 bases, the J end lost 6 bases, and 15 bases lay between the germline ends. CDR3 protein: CASSLDRLGALNEQFF. Here the CDR3 DNA reads TGTGCCAGCAGCTTAGACAGGTTGGGGGCCCTCAATGAGCAGTTCTTC.

The genes are TRBV9 and TRBJ1-2; D gene unclear. This CDR3 contains 14 residues. Trimming stripped 7 bases from V and 1 base from J, with 14 bases between. CDR1 and CDR2 (germline): SGDLS, YYNGEE. This CDR3 reads CASSPYLNNYGYTF. CDR3 DNA sequence: TGTGCCAGCTCTCCTTACCTGAATAACTATGGCTACACCTTC.

This clonotype was seen at least ten times. The chain carries TRBV24-1 and TRBJ2-7; no clear D. CDR3 size: 15 residues. V dropped 2 bases and J dropped 5 bases, with 15 bases sitting between them. The germline V gene has CDR1 KGHDR and CDR2 SFDVKD. CDR3 protein: CATSDSARLAHEQYF. The CDR3 DNA is TGTGCCACCAGTGATTCGGCACGACTGGCCCACGAGCAGTACTTC.

This clonotype has only a few counts. The V and J genes are TRBV29-1 and TRBJ2-7; D might be TRBD1 or TRBD2, each matching 5 bases. V lost 6 bases and J 5 bases, leaving 14 bases between the germline ends. CDR1 is SQVTM, CDR2 ANQGSEA, per germline. The CDR3 sequence is 12 residues long. In nucleotides, the CDR3 is TGCAGCGTCGGAAATTGGGGGAACGAGCAGTACTTC. Translation: CSVGNWGNEQYF.